Sequencing of this TCR beta chain was carried out in a study of blood T cell repertoires in COVID-19. The table came from immunoSEQ multiplex PCR; TCRdb's copy has only in-frame clones and leaves some out. The sample lists 150,000 to 200,000 clones, around 79% occurring once. The CDR3 loop spans 14 amino acids. Germline loops: CDR1 SGHDT, CDR2 YYEEEE. J lost 4 bases, V lost 2 bases, and 4 bases had no gene match. This chain uses TRBV5-6 with TRBJ2-5; 8 positions match TRBD1. The specimen sequenced was peripheral blood. The receptor comes from a man in his fifties or sixties with active or convalescent COVID-19. CDR3 coding DNA: TGTGCCAGCAGCTTTAGGACAGGGACAGAGACCCAGTACTTC. Its protein is CASSFRTGTETQYF.